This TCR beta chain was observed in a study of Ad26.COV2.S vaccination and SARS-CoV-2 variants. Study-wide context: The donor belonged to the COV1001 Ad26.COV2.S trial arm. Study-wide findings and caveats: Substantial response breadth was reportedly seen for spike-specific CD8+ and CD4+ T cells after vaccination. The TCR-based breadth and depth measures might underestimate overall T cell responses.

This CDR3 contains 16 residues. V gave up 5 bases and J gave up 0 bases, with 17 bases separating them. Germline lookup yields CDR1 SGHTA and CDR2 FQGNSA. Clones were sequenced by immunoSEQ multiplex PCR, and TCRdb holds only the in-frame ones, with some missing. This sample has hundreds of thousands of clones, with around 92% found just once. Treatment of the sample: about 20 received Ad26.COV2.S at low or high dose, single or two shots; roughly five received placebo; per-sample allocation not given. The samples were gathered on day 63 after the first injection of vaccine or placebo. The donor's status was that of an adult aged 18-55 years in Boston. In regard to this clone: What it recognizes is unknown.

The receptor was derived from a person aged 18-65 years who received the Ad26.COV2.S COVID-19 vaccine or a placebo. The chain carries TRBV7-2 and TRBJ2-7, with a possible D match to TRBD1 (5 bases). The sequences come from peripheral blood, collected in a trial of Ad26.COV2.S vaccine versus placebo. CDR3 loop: CASSPPLGQGSYEQYF. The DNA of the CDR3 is TGTGCCAGCAGCCCTCCCCTGGGGCAGGGCTCCTACGAGCAGTACTTC.